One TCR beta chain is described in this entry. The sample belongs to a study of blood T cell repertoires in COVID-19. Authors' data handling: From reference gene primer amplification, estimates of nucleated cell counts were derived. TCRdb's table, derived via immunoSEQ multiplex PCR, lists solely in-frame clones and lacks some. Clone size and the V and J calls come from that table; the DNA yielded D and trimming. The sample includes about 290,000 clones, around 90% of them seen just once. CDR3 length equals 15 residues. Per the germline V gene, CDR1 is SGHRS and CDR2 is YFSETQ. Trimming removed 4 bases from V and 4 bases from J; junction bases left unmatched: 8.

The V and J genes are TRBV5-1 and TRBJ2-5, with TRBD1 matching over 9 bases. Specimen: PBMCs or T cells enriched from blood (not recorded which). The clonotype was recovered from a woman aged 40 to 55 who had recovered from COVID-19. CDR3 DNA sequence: TGCGCCAGCAGCCACGGGACAGGGAGGGCAGAGACCCAGTACTTC. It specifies CASSHGTGRAETQYF.